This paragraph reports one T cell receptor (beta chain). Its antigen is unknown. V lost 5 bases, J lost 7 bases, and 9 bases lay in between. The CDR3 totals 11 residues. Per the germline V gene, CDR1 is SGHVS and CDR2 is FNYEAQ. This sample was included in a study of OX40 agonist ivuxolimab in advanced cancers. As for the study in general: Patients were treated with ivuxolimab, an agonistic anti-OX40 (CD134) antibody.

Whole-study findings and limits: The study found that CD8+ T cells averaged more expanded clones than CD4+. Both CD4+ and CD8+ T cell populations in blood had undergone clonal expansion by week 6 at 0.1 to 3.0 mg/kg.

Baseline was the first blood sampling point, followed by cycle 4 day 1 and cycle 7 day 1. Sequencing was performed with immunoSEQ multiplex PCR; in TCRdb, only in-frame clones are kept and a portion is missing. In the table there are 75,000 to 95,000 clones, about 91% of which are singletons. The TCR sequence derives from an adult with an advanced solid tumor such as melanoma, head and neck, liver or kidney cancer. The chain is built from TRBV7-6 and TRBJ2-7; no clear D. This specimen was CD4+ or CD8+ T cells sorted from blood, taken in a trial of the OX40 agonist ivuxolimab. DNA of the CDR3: TGTGCCAGCAGCATAATGGGGGAGCAGTACTTC. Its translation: CASSIMGEQYF.